Listed here are 18 T cell receptor beta chains from one sample, sequenced in a study of blood T cell repertoires in COVID-19 (dated by TCRdb to about 2020). The receptor library was made with the immunoSEQ multiplex PCR assay. TCRdb retrieved this table from immuneACCESS and kept in-frame rearrangements only. Not all clones are present; in checked studies, unresolved V genes account for under half, and no reason is known for the remainder. The sample contains fewer than 250,000 clones, over 80% of them found a single time. Around 3.7% of the sample is held by the ten biggest clonotypes. Sequences were obtained from PBMCs or T cells enriched from blood (not recorded which). Every receptor here comes from a woman in her thirties who had been exposed to COVID-19.

The chain is built from TRBV29-1 and TRBJ1-1, with D perhaps TRBD1 (6 bases). CDR3 length equals 13 residues. With 6 bases removed from V and 1 base from J, the gap between germline ends came to 12 bases. Germline CDR1 SQVTM, CDR2 ANQGSEA. The CDR3: CSVDTGSNTEAFF. The CDR3 DNA is TGCAGCGTAGATACAGGGTCGAACACTGAAGCTTTCTTT. The whole variable domain, filled in from reference TRBV29-1 and TRBJ1-1, reads SAVISQKPSRDICQRGTSLTIQCQVDSQVTMMFWYRQQPGQSLTLIATANQGSEATYESGFVIDKFPISRPNLTFSTLTVSNMSPEDSSIYLCSVDTGSNTEAFFGQGTRLTVV.

The chain recombines TRBV4-1 with TRBJ2-3; no clear D. The V end was cut by 1 base, the J end by 1 base, with 12 bases between. There are 16 residues in the CDR3. The germline gives CDR1 MGHRA, CDR2 YSYEKL. The CDR3 here is CASSQVSSVGTDTQYF. The CDR3 DNA follows: TGCGCCAGCAGCCAAGTATCCAGCGTCGGCACAGATACGCAGTATTTT.

This CDR3 reads CAWSVFLRTEAFF. As DNA, the CDR3 is TGTGCCTGGAGTGTATTTCTTCGGACTGAAGCTTTCTTT. V and J are TRBV30 and TRBJ1-1; D gene ambiguous. Between the trimmed V and J ends, which lost 0 bases and 5 bases, there was a span of 10 bases. Germline V lookup: CDR1 GTSNPN, CDR2 SVGIG (reference sequence). This CDR3 has 13 residues.

The chain couples TRBV2 to TRBJ1-2; TRBD1 matches 9 bases. This CDR3 is 16 amino acids long. The V segment lost 6 bases and the J segment 4 bases; nucleotides outside the gene matches: 12. CDR1 is SNHLY, CDR2 FYNNEI, per germline. As DNA, the CDR3 is TGTGCCAGCAGCGGGGGACAGGGTGATTCCCCCTATGGCTACACCTTC. The encoded protein is CASSGGQGDSPYGYTF.

V usage is TRBV11-3 and J usage is TRBJ2-7, with D perhaps TRBD1 (7 bases). CDR1 is SGHNT, CDR2 YENEEA, per germline. The V end was cut by 5 bases, the J end by 7 bases, with 15 bases between. The CDR3 contains 13 residues. This chain's CDR3 is CASSKDRAGEQYF. CDR3 nucleotide sequence: TGTGCCAGCAGCAAAGACAGGGCGGGAGAGCAGTACTTC. Full variable domain (missing parts from reference TRBV11-3 and TRBJ2-7): EAGVVQSPRYKIIEKKQPVAFWCNPISGHNTLYWYLQNLGQGPELLIRYENEEAVDDSQLPKDRFSAERLKGVDSTLKIQPAELGDSAVYLCASSKDRAGEQYFGPGTRLTVT.

J is TRBJ2-5 and V is TRBV30, with a weak D call TRBD2 (5 bases). The CDR3 covers 13 residues. V lost 3 bases, J lost 5 bases, and 13 bases lay in between. In germline, CDR1 is GTSNPN, CDR2 SVGIG (reference sequence). The CDR3 nucleotides read TGTGCCTGGAGACCCCCCCCGGGGGAGACCCAGTACTTC. Protein: CAWRPPPGETQYF. The whole variable domain, remainder taken from reference TRBV30 and TRBJ2-5, is SQTIHQWPATLVQPVGSPLSLECTVEGTSNPNLYWYRQAAGRGLQLLFYSVGIGQISSEVPQNLSASRPQDRQFILSSKKLLLSDSGFYLCAWRPPPGETQYFGPGTRLLVL.

The rearrangement uses TRBV28 and TRBJ2-1; 7 bases agree with TRBD1. Germline V lookup: CDR1 MDHEN, CDR2 SYDVKM. The CDR3 length is 13 residues. The V gene end was trimmed by 6 bases and the J gene end by 8 bases; junction bases not matched to a gene: 7. The CDR3: CASRETGIHEQFF. DNA for the CDR3: TGTGCCAGCAGGGAGACAGGGATCCATGAGCAGTTCTTC.

The rearrangement joins TRBV30 to TRBJ2-1; 7 nucleotides line up with TRBD2. Germline-derived CDR1 and CDR2 are GTSNPN and SVGIG (reference sequence). J was trimmed by 11 bases and V by 5 bases; bases with no gene match: 18. CDR3 length: 15 residues. The CDR3 sequence is CAWGGEGLAKGKQFF. In DNA, the CDR3 is TGTGCCTGGGGTGGGGAGGGTCTAGCGAAGGGTAAGCAGTTCTTC.

The count of this clone is one. The rearrangement links TRBV4-1 to TRBJ1-6; 8 bases are shared with TRBD1. Germline CDR1 and CDR2: MGHRA and YSYEKL. This CDR3 spans 16 amino acids. V was pared by 1 base and J by 7 bases, with 6 bases of the junction left unmatched. For the CDR3, the DNA is TGCGCCAGCAGCCAAGGCCAGGACAGGGAGAATTCACCCCTCCACTTT. The encoded protein is CASSQGQDRENSPLHF.

The V gene is TRBV6-2 or TRBV6-3, the J gene TRBJ2-2; 7 bases are a match to TRBD2. The trim removed 2 bases at V and 4 bases at J, leaving 10 bases unmatched. CDR3 length equals 17 residues. The V gene's germline CDR1 is MNHEY and CDR2 SVGEGT. DNA for the CDR3: TGTGCCAGCAGTTACGTTAGCGGGTACGGAGGCACCGGGGAGCTGTTTTTT. Encoded protein: CASSYVSGYGGTGELFF.

Only one count was recorded for this clone. V gene TRBV5-6 combines with J gene TRBJ2-7; 10 bases align to TRBD1. The junction had 7 bases not matched to a gene; V was cut back by 5 bases and J by 2 bases. The CDR3 contains 15 residues. The germline V gene has CDR1 SGHDT and CDR2 YYEEEE. The CDR3 reads CASRRRQGAAYEQYF. Here the CDR3 DNA reads TGTGCCAGCAGACGACGACAGGGGGCTGCCTACGAGCAGTACTTC.

The chain links TRBV7-9 to TRBJ2-5, with D possibly being TRBD1 (6 bases). V was shortened by 4 bases and J by 5 bases, with 20 bases between the two germline ends. Germline V gene sequence: CDR1 SEHNR, CDR2 FQNEAQ (reference sequence). The CDR3 totals 16 residues. CDR3 DNA: TGTGCCAGCAGCTGGGGACCCTCTGACAGGAGGGAGACCCAGTACTTC. This encodes CASSWGPSDRRETQYF.

The chain recombines TRBV11-3 with TRBJ2-3; D is ambiguous. Trimming took off 1 base at V and 10 bases at J, with 9 bases between the two ends. Germline loops: CDR1 SGHNT, CDR2 YENEEA. This CDR3 is 12 amino acids long. CDR3 sequence: CASSLGSEAQYF. The CDR3 DNA is TGTGCCAGCAGCTTAGGCTCCGAGGCGCAGTATTTT.

The V gene is TRBV7-9, the J gene TRBJ2-1; D not certain. Germline V gene sequence: CDR1 SEHNR, CDR2 FQNEAQ (reference sequence). The CDR3 covers 18 residues. The germline V and J ends were trimmed by 4 bases and 4 bases, with 23 bases remaining between them. The CDR3 spells CASSSTQSISETYNEQFF. CDR3 bases: TGTGCCAGCAGCTCTACTCAATCAATAAGCGAAACTTACAATGAGCAGTTCTTC.

V gene TRBV28 combines with J gene TRBJ1-1; D is unclear. V shed 3 bases and J shed 5 bases, with 7 bases lying between them. This CDR3 region has 12 residues. The germline V gene encodes CDR1 MDHEN and CDR2 SYDVKM. The CDR3 loop reads CASSLAGTEAFF. In DNA form, the CDR3 reads TGTGCCAGCAGTTTGGCGGGAACTGAAGCTTTCTTT.

The chain combines TRBV9 with TRBJ2-3; maybe TRBD1 (6 bases). Germline assignment: CDR1 SGDLS and CDR2 YYNGEE. This CDR3 has 15 residues. V shed 3 bases and J shed 1 base, with 12 bases lying between them. The CDR3 DNA reads as TGTGCCAGCAGCGGAGGGACAATCCGCACAGATACGCAGTATTTT. Its translation: CASSGGTIRTDTQYF.

The chain uses TRBV18 and TRBJ2-7, with TRBD2 matching 7 bases. V shed 5 bases, J shed 2 bases, and the junction held 3 bases outside the gene matches. The CDR3 totals 13 residues. CDR1 and CDR2 from the germline V gene are KGHSH and LQKENI. The CDR3 DNA follows: TGTGCCAGCTCAAACGGGGGGACCTACGAGCAGTACTTC. Residues: CASSNGGTYEQYF. Full variable domain (missing parts from reference TRBV18 and TRBJ2-7): NAGVMQNPRHLVRRRGQEARLRCSPMKGHSHVYWYRQLPEEGLKFMVYLQKENIIDESGMPKERFSAEFPKEGPSILRIQQVVRGDSAAYFCASSNGGTYEQYFGPGTRLTVT.

The rearrangement uses TRBV29-1 and TRBJ1-2; D gene unclear. The V gene lost 6 bases and the J gene lost 7 bases, with 9 bases spanning the gap. In germline, CDR1 is SQVTM, CDR2 ANQGSEA. The CDR3 has 10 residues. For the CDR3, the DNA is TGCAGCGTAGGATCAGGTGGCTACACCTTC. It encodes CSVGSGGYTF.